Detailed here is one T cell receptor beta chain. It lacks a known antigen. It has no much larger one-base neighbor in the sample; base qualities were not kept. V drops 3 bases and J drops 8 bases, leaving 7 bases in between. The CDR3 sequence holds 12 residues, the cysteine and phenylalanine included. Solely the CDR3 DNA is kept, with 36 bases framed from the first base. CDR1 and CDR2 are read off the germline V gene as MDHEN and SYDVKM. Donors formed part of the validation cohort, which comprised about 130 subjects and was distinct from the first cohort of under 750 subjects. The data stem from a study of cytomegalovirus exposure and HLA in healthy donors (dated by TCRdb to 2017 to 2019). About the full investigation: A later analysis indicated that the 120 or so validation repertoires were generated on the platform also employed for the roughly 730 repertoires of the first cohort. The study aimed to test whether signatures of past pathogen exposure could be identified by cataloging public T cell receptors. Besides the first cohort of under 700 subjects, a separate validation cohort made up of around 120 different subjects was used. High-throughput TCR immunosequencing, statistical association of individual TCRs with disease status, and machine learning were combined to predict cytomegalovirus infection status. What the research found in general, with its limitations: A later analysis found that TCRs clustered in the first cohort also tended to co-occur in the approximately 120 validation repertoires, with more than 90% of cluster scores above 0. Cytomegalovirus status was reported to be diagnosed by the classifier with high specificity and sensitivity in both the original and validation cohorts. In the study, around 150 TCR beta chains were listed as associated with cytomegalovirus. All 130 or so repertoires were used to score co-occurrence in the validation cohort in a later analysis, because that analysis had no HLA typing for the cohort. According to the authors, the approach could potentially be generalized to other disease states and immunological phenotypes. In vitro tests confirmed that a few of the cytomegalovirus-associated TCR beta chains recognize cytomegalovirus antigens. Most TCR sequences were seen in very few donors, while some public TCRs were found in many individuals.

Libraries were constructed by the immunoSEQ multiplex PCR assay. Regarding the original processing steps: A statistical classification framework was built for diagnosing cytomegalovirus status from the catalog of TCR beta chain sequences. The table was pulled from immuneACCESS by TCRdb, which kept in-frame rearrangements only. Such tables lose some clones; where checked, under half of the loss comes from unresolved V genes, and the rest has no known cause. That table gives V, J and clone size, and the DNA gave D and trimming. Counted in this sample were 90,000 to 100,000 clones; about 90% of them appeared once. The biggest ten clones account for 6.3% of the sample.

The sample was PBMCs. This TCR was recovered from a man between 18 and 29 years old in good health and CMV-seropositive. The chain joins TRBV28 to TRBJ1-4; there is no confident call for the D gene. The DNA is TGTGCCAGCAGTTTCGGTATGGAAAAACTGTTTTTT. It is translated as CASSFGMEKLFF.